Listed here are 3 T cell receptor beta chains from one sample, sequenced in a study of T-cell memory formation after mild COVID-19. Each CDR3 protein gets one entry after TCRdb re-called the 5' RACE reads with MiXCR. The sample has roughly 14,000 distinct CDR3 sequences; roughly a fifth are singletons. Sequencing was carried out using PBMCs or a T cell subset sorted from them (not recorded which). Source of these receptors: an adult woman who had mild COVID-19 (a few samples of this study predate the infection). Cell type and time point are not known.

As for this clonotype: Being one base from a much bigger clone, this may be a read error. The V gene is TRBV9, the J gene TRBJ2-4; D might be TRBD1 (6 bases). Germline lookup yields CDR1 SGDLS and CDR2 YYNGEE. The CDR3 contains 13 residues. CDR3 in amino acids: CDSSVVQGSIQYF. CDR3 DNA sequence: TGTGACAGCAGCGTAGTACAGGGCAGCATTCAGTACTTC. Complete variable domain (other parts from reference TRBV9 and TRBJ2-4): DSGVTQTPKHLITATGQRVTLRCSPRSGDLSVYWYQQSLDQGLQFLIQYYNGEERAKGNILERFSAQQFPDLHSELNLSSLELGDSALYFCDSSVVQGSIQYFGAGTRLSVL.

There are many counts of this clonotype. This chain joins TRBV7-2 and TRBJ1-6, with 11 positions matching TRBD1. This CDR3 is built from 15 residues. Trimming removed 7 bases from V and 8 bases from J; junction bases left unmatched: 7. The V gene's germline CDR1 is SGHTA and CDR2 FQGNSA. The CDR3 is CASNRDRGSDSPLHF. DNA of the CDR3: TGTGCCAGCAACCGGGACAGGGGGTCGGATTCACCCCTCCACTTT.

This clonotype came up many times. This rearrangement joins TRBV19 to TRBJ2-7; 10 bases map to TRBD2. The ends lost 5 bases at V and 7 bases at J; junction bases unmatched: 8. Germline V gene sequence: CDR1 LNHDA, CDR2 SQIVND (reference sequence). There are 14 residues in the CDR3. CDR3 coding DNA: TGTGCCAGTAGTCGTACTAGCGGGATTGGTGAGCAGTACTTC. It specifies CASSRTSGIGEQYF.